This TCR beta chain is drawn from a study of graft-versus-host responses after intestinal transplantation. Study details: For approximately three years after anti-thymocyte globulin induction, all recipients took tacrolimus and steroids. The study's findings and limits: The marrow of recipients harbored GvH clones, and ileum or blood showed some of them first.

This clone was detected only a few times. The antigen is not known. The CDR3 is 16 amino acids. The J segment lost 7 bases and the V segment lost 4 bases, leaving 4 bases of the junction unmatched. CDR1 and CDR2 from the germline V gene are MNHNS and SASEGT. Some clones are missing from TCRdb's copy, which holds only in-frame ones; the method was immunoSEQ multiplex PCR. The repertoire holds 9,500 or so clones, 85% to 90% seen once, with 9% to 10% in the top ten. This chain connects TRBV6-1 to TRBJ2-1; 16 bases fit TRBD2. Source: PBMCs, taken more than 230 days after intestinal transplant. This receptor was taken from a human patient who received an intestinal transplant, so some T cells may come from the graft donor. CDR3 DNA: TGTGCCAGCAGTGGGGGACTAGCGGGAGGGTCAAATGAGCAGTTCTTC. Its protein product is CASSGGLAGGSNEQFF.